The text below deals with one T cell receptor beta chain. The V gene end was trimmed by 1 base and the J gene end by 5 bases; junction bases not matched to a gene: 3. This CDR3 is 14 amino acids long. Germline-derived CDR1 and CDR2 are GTSNPN and SVGIG (reference sequence). This record comes from a study of blood T cell repertoires in COVID-19. As for the study in general: COVID-19 samples from acute and convalescent phases originated in the United States, Italy and Spain. In each case, the material was cDNA or gDNA derived from T cells, B-cell-depleted T cells, or PBMCs.

As handled by the study authors: Counts of nucleated cells, estimated from reference gene primer amplification, were obtained. Produced via immunoSEQ multiplex PCR; TCRdb's table is partial and in-frame only. The V and J calls and clone size come from that table; D and trimming were worked out from the DNA. The sample contains over 150,000 clones, less than 85% of which appear only once. The J gene is TRBJ1-1, the V gene TRBV30, with TRBD1 matching over 11 bases. Sequenced: peripheral blood. The TCR sequence derives from a woman of 80 years or more with active or convalescent COVID-19. CDR3 sequence (DNA): TGTGCCTGGAGTGGGGACAGGGGGGTGACTGAAGCTTTCTTT. It specifies CAWSGDRGVTEAFF.